This T cell receptor (beta chain) was retrieved from a study of blood T cell repertoires in COVID-19. Study as a whole: The United States, Italy and Spain supplied acute and convalescent COVID-19 samples. T cells, B-cell-depleted T cells, or PBMCs supplied cDNA or gDNA.

Measured with immunoSEQ multiplex PCR; TCRdb has only the in-frame clones, and not every one. The sample holds 90,000 to 110,000 clones; approximately 76% are singletons and the top ten take around 19%. The receptor comes from a woman aged 70-85 years with acute or convalescent COVID-19. The sequenced material came from peripheral blood.

CDR3 bases: TGCGCCAGCAGCCAAGGACAAGATAGCAATCAGCCCCAGCATTTT. Translating gives CASSQGQDSNQPQHF. This chain links TRBV4-1 with TRBJ1-5; no clear D. CDR1 and CDR2 from the germline V gene are MGHRA and YSYEKL. This CDR3 region has 15 residues. Deletions cut 1 base from V and 0 bases from J, with 7 bases between.